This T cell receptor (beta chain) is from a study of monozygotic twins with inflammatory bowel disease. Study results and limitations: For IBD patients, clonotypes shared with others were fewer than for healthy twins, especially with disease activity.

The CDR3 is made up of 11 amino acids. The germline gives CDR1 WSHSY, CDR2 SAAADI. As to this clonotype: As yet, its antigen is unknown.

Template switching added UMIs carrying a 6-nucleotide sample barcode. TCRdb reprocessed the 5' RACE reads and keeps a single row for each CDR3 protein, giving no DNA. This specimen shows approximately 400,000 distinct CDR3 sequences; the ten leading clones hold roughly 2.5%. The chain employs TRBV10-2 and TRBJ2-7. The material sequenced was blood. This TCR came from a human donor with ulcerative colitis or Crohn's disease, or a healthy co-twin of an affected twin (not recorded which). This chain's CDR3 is CASSPSDEQYF.